One and the same sample provided the 24 T cell receptor beta chains below, sequenced in a study of blood T cell repertoires in COVID-19. The assay was immunoSEQ multiplex PCR, and TCRdb's table has in-frame clones only and misses some. This table has 58,000 or so clones, roughly four fifths appearing once. Sequenced: peripheral blood. These receptors were obtained from an elderly woman with acute or convalescent COVID-19.

The CDR3 DNA reads TGTGCCAGCAGCCCGGGAAGTAACACCGGGGAGCTGTTTTTT. Amino acids: CASSPGSNTGELFF. The J gene is TRBJ2-2, the V gene TRBV7-9; a possible D gene is TRBD2 (5 bases). Germline loops: CDR1 SEHNR, CDR2 FQNEAQ (reference sequence). Trimming shortened V by 5 bases and J by 2 bases, and 9 bases separated the two germline ends. The CDR3 has 14 residues.

In its sample, this clone was seen a few times. The V call is TRBV28, the J call TRBJ2-2; 9 bases match TRBD2. Trimming removed 7 bases from V and 4 bases from J; junction bases left unmatched: 22. Looked up from germline, CDR1 is MDHEN and CDR2 is SYDVKM. This CDR3 is 20 amino acids long. CDR3 DNA sequence: TGTGCCAGCACTCCGATCAGGTTGGCGGGAGGGCCAGGTGGCACCGGGGAGCTGTTTTTT. Its translation is CASTPIRLAGGPGGTGELFF.

The chain employs TRBV5-1 and TRBJ1-3, with 8 bases identical to TRBD1. There are 17 residues in the CDR3. The germline gives CDR1 SGHRS, CDR2 YFSETQ. The J segment lost 4 bases and the V segment lost 1 base, leaving 10 bases of the junction unmatched. The CDR3 DNA sequence: TGCGCCAGCAGCTTGAGTAGTGTGACAGGGGCCGGAAACACCATATATTTT. Translated, it gives CASSLSSVTGAGNTIYF.

This clone was recorded only once. V is TRBV30 and J is TRBJ2-1; 8 positions match TRBD2. This CDR3 spans 17 amino acids. CDR1 and CDR2 from the germline V gene are GTSNPN and SVGIG (reference sequence). Losses at the gene ends were 5 bases for V and 7 bases for J; bases not matched to a gene: 19. The CDR3 nucleotides read TGTGCCTGGTTAGAACCCCCCCTGGCGGGAGGAGGGAATGAGCAGTTCTTC. It is translated as CAWLEPPLAGGGNEQFF.

The chain carries TRBV10-3 and TRBJ2-2; 9 bases are shared with TRBD1. CDR1 and CDR2 from the germline V gene are ENHRY and SYGVKD. Trimming took 5 bases from V and 6 from J; bases not matched to a gene: 7. The CDR3 contains 15 residues. The CDR3, as DNA: TGTGCCATCAGTTTACCGGGACAGGGCGCCGGGGAGCTGTTTTTT. It codes for CAISLPGQGAGELFF.

This chain uses TRBV6-5 with TRBJ2-1, with TRBD2 matching 7 bases. Germline V gives CDR1 MNHEY, CDR2 SVGAGI. The junction had 6 bases not matched to a gene; V was cut back by 6 bases and J by 7 bases. The CDR3 contains 13 residues. The CDR3 spells CASRNIGRNEQFF. The CDR3 DNA follows: TGTGCCAGCAGGAATATCGGGAGGAATGAGCAGTTCTTC.

This sequence joins TRBV7-2 and TRBJ2-1; D is perhaps TRBD2 (6 bases). Deletions cut 1 base from V and 6 bases from J, with 13 bases between. Looked up from germline, CDR1 is SGHTA and CDR2 is FQGNSA. This CDR3 has 15 amino acids. The CDR3 bases are TGTGCCAGCAGCTTAGAACTAGCTCGTTCCAATGAGCAGTTCTTC. As protein: CASSLELARSNEQFF.

The chain is built from TRBV14 and TRBJ2-5; tentatively, D is TRBD2 (5 bases). The CDR3 sequence is 14 residues long. The V gene's germline CDR1 is SGHDN and CDR2 FVKESK. The V end was cut by 1 base, the J end by 5 bases, with 11 bases between. In DNA, the CDR3 is TGTGCCAGCAGCCAAGGATCTAGAGGGGAGACCCAGTACTTC. It yields the protein CASSQGSRGETQYF.

The chain joins TRBV9 to TRBJ2-3; a weak D match, TRBD2 (5 bases). The CDR3 loop spans 12 amino acids. Trimming shortened V by 3 bases and J by 10 bases, and 12 bases separated the two germline ends. CDR1 SGDLS and CDR2 YYNGEE come from the germline V gene. CDR3: CASSEGAGAQYF. DNA of the CDR3: TGTGCCAGCAGCGAGGGCGCCGGGGCGCAGTATTTT. Full variable domain (rest looked up from reference TRBV9 and TRBJ2-3): DSGVTQTPKHLITATGQRVTLRCSPRSGDLSVYWYQQSLDQGLQFLIQYYNGEERAKGNILERFSAQQFPDLHSELNLSSLELGDSALYFCASSEGAGAQYFGPGTRLTVL.

The chain recombines TRBV11-3 with TRBJ2-1, with 14 bases that match TRBD2. The V and J ends lost 1 base and 7 bases, in that order; junction bases with no gene match: 6. The CDR3 length is 17 residues. The germline V gene encodes CDR1 SGHNT and CDR2 YENEEA. CDR3 DNA: TGTGCCAGCAGCTTAGGAGGGGGACTAGCGGGGGCTAATGAGCAGTTCTTC. Encoded protein: CASSLGGGLAGANEQFF.

This chain joins TRBV6-5 and TRBJ2-5, with 7 bases that match TRBD2. The germline V gene has CDR1 MNHEY and CDR2 SVGAGI. J gave up 7 bases and V 6 bases, and 11 bases lay outside the gene matches. The CDR3 is 14 residues long. The chain's CDR3 is CASRPGLWEGTQYF. In DNA form, the CDR3 reads TGTGCCAGCAGACCGGGTCTCTGGGAGGGGACCCAGTACTTC.

The genes are TRBV3-1 (or the pseudogene TRBV3-2) and TRBJ2-1, with D possibly being TRBD2 (5 bases). This CDR3 has 15 amino acids. Trimming took off 4 bases at V and 2 bases at J, with 12 bases between the two ends. The germline V gene encodes CDR1 LGHDT and CDR2 YNNKEL (reference sequence). The CDR3 region is CASSPPGFPYNEQFF. Written as DNA, the CDR3 is TGTGCCAGCAGCCCTCCGGGATTCCCCTACAATGAGCAGTTCTTC.

The sample holds a few counts of this clone. The chain links TRBV7-3 to TRBJ2-3, with TRBD2 matching over 9 bases. The CDR3 loop spans 15 amino acids. V lost 5 bases to trimming and J lost 2 bases; unmatched junction nucleotides: 5. CDR1 SGHTA and CDR2 FQGTGA come from the germline V gene. The CDR3 loop is CASSPTSGSTDTQYF. The CDR3 nucleotides are TGTGCCAGCAGCCCAACTAGCGGGTCCACAGATACGCAGTATTTT. Using reference TRBV7-3 and TRBJ2-3 for the parts outside the CDR3, the full variable domain is GAGVSQTPSNKVTEKGKYVELRCDPISGHTALYWYRQSLGQGPEFLIYFQGTGAADDSGLPNDRFFAVRPEGSVSTLKIQRTERGDSAVYLCASSPTSGSTDTQYFGPGTRLTVL.

In its sample, this clone was seen once. This chain joins TRBV3-1 (or the pseudogene TRBV3-2) and TRBJ2-7; 12 bases line up with TRBD2. This CDR3 has 16 amino acids. From germline, CDR1 is LGHDT and CDR2 YNNKEL (reference sequence). V was pared by 4 bases and J by 5 bases, with 9 bases of the junction left unmatched. The CDR3 DNA is TGTGCCAGCAGCCTCACCCTGACTAGCGGGAGTAACGAGCAGTACTTC. Protein sequence: CASSLTLTSGSNEQYF.

This chain connects TRBV19 to TRBJ1-5, with D unclear. The ends were cut back, 5 bases at V and 6 bases at J, with 11 bases in the middle. The CDR3 has 13 residues. Germline V gene data show CDR1 as LNHDA and CDR2 as SQIVND (reference sequence). The DNA of the CDR3 is TGTGCCAGTAGTTTCGCTCCCGGTCAGCCCCAGCATTTT. Translated: CASSFAPGQPQHF.

The chain combines TRBV30 with TRBJ2-7; D might be TRBD2 (5 bases). V was trimmed by 1 base and J by 0 bases, leaving 16 bases between them. Per germline, CDR1 GTSNPN and CDR2 SVGIG (reference sequence). The CDR3 has 16 residues. This chain's CDR3 is CAWSAVWSGSSYEQYF. CDR3 bases: TGTGCCTGGAGTGCCGTTTGGAGCGGAAGCTCCTACGAGCAGTACTTC.

J is TRBJ2-1 and V is TRBV6-5, with TRBD1 matching 7 bases. Per germline, CDR1 MNHEY and CDR2 SVGAGI. With V trimmed by 0 bases and J by 5 bases, 1 base remained unmatched. The CDR3 is 14 amino acids. CDR3 region: CASSYSTGNNEQFF. CDR3 bases: TGTGCCAGCAGTTACTCGACAGGGAACAATGAGCAGTTCTTC.

The chain employs TRBV21-1 and TRBJ2-3; TRBD1, as called in the table, went unchecked against the DNA. TRBV21-1 is marked as a pseudogene. This CDR3 has 13 amino acids. CDR3 sequence: CASQTAPTDTQYF. CDR3 DNA: TGTGCCAGCCAGACAGCACCCACAGATACGCAGTATTTT.

This chain connects TRBV4-3 to TRBJ2-5, with 12 positions matching TRBD2. CDR1 and CDR2 from the germline V gene are LGHNA and YSLEER. Trimming removed 3 bases from V and 4 bases from J; junction bases left unmatched: 0. There are 14 residues in the CDR3. CDR3 sequence reads: CASSQGLAGETQYF. The CDR3 DNA reads TGCGCCAGCAGCCAGGGACTAGCGGGAGAGACCCAGTACTTC.

This chain uses TRBV19 with TRBJ2-2; 8 bases map to TRBD1. CDR3 size: 18 residues. J lost 0 bases, V lost 3 bases, and 9 bases had no gene match. Germline V CDR1 and CDR2: LNHDA, SQIVND (reference sequence). In nucleotides, the CDR3 is TGTGCCAGTAGTATCCGGGACAGGAGGAGATCGAACACCGGGGAGCTGTTTTTT. As protein: CASSIRDRRRSNTGELFF.

This clone appeared a few times. This chain connects TRBV6-4 to TRBJ2-2, with 10 bases identical to TRBD2. V was pared by 4 bases and J by 2 bases, with 4 bases of the junction left unmatched. The CDR3 spans 16 residues. Germline CDR1 reads MRHNA; CDR2 reads SNTAGT. The DNA of the CDR3 is TGTGCCAGCAGTGGTAGGACTAGCGGAAACACCGGGGAGCTGTTTTTT. Its translation: CASSGRTSGNTGELFF.

The V call is TRBV7-3, the J call TRBJ1-1; D not resolved. The CDR3 runs to 14 residues. V gave up 1 base and J gave up 1 base, with 7 bases separating them. CDR1 is SGHTA, CDR2 FQGTGA, per germline. The CDR3 coding sequence is TGTGCCAGCAGCTTAATAAGCACGAACACTGAAGCTTTCTTT. It yields the protein CASSLISTNTEAFF.

V usage is TRBV19 and J usage is TRBJ1-5; 7 nucleotides agree with TRBD1. V dropped 1 base and J dropped 5; count of bases not matched to a gene: 8. CDR3 length equals 16 residues. The germline CDR1 and CDR2 sequences are LNHDA and SQIVND (reference sequence). The CDR3 nucleotides read TGTGCCAGTAGTATAGTGGGCAGGGGGTTCTATCAGCCCCAGCATTTT. Amino acid sequence: CASSIVGRGFYQPQHF.

CDR3 protein: CASSLRVTQLGTDTQYF. In DNA form, the CDR3 reads TGTGCCAGCAGCTTGCGTGTTACCCAACTCGGCACAGATACGCAGTATTTT. The chain recombines TRBV5-5 with TRBJ2-3; D is unclear. CDR3 size: 17 residues. Trimming left V 1 base short and J 1 base short, with 16 bases between. CDR1 and CDR2 (germline): SGHKS, YYEKEE (reference sequence). Looking up the rest from reference TRBV5-5 and TRBJ2-3 gives the full variable domain: DAGVTQSPTHLIKTRGQQVTLRCSPISGHKSVSWYQQVLGQGPQFIFQYYEKEERGRGNFPDRFSARQFPNYSSELNVNALLLGDSALYLCASSLRVTQLGTDTQYFGPGTRLTVL.